The 14 T cell receptor beta chains reported below all come from one sample, sequenced in a study of control samples from healthy donors and cancer patients. Some clones are missing from TCRdb's copy, which holds only in-frame ones; the method was immunoSEQ multiplex PCR. The table has tens of thousands of clones, less than 95% seen once. The specimen was blood. Receptor source: a young man in good health.

V is TRBV24-1 and J is TRBJ2-7; D gene ambiguous. Germline V gives CDR1 KGHDR, CDR2 SFDVKD. V dropped 9 bases and J dropped 3 bases, with 8 bases sitting between them. The CDR3 is 11 amino acids. This CDR3 is CATQDHYEQYF. For the CDR3, the DNA is TGTGCCACCCAGGACCACTACGAGCAGTACTTC.

The count of this clone is one. The chain recombines TRBV6-2 or TRBV6-3 with TRBJ2-7, with D possibly TRBD2 on 6 matching bases. The V end was cut by 4 bases, the J end by 1 base, with 11 bases between. Germline CDR1 MNHEY, CDR2 SVGEGT. This CDR3 comprises 14 residues. CDR3 sequence: CASSLRGGSYEQYF. CDR3 sequence (DNA): TGTGCCAGCAGTTTGCGGGGTGGGTCCTACGAGCAGTACTTC.

The chain combines TRBV11-2 with TRBJ2-3; 9 bases line up with TRBD1. The CDR3 length is 16 residues. V trimming: 5 bases; J trimming: 4 bases; junction bases outside the gene matches: 10. Germline V gives CDR1 SGHAT, CDR2 FQNNGV. CDR3 in DNA: TGTGCCAGCAGCACCCGGGACAGGGCATTCGCAGATACGCAGTATTTT. Amino acid sequence: CASSTRDRAFADTQYF.

The J gene is TRBJ2-1, the V gene TRBV14; no definite D call. The CDR3 has 15 amino acids. Germline assignment: CDR1 SGHDN and CDR2 FVKESK. The germline V and J ends were trimmed by 6 bases and 1 base, with 13 bases remaining between them. CDR3: CASRLTSSSYNEQFF. Here the CDR3 DNA reads TGTGCCAGCAGGCTCACTTCCTCGTCCTACAATGAGCAGTTCTTC.

This sequence joins TRBV13 and TRBJ2-2; maybe TRBD1 (5 bases). The CDR3 spans 15 residues. CDR1 is PRHDT and CDR2 is FYEKMQ in the germline V gene (reference sequence). V lost 5 bases and J lost 1, with 11 bases in between. For the CDR3, the DNA is TGTGCCAGCAGCATTACGACAGAGAACACCGGGGAGCTGTTTTTT. Translated: CASSITTENTGELFF.

The rearrangement uses TRBV7-2 and TRBJ2-7; no clear D. The V and J ends lost 5 bases and 4 bases respectively, with 9 bases between them. CDR3 length: 12 residues. In germline, CDR1 is SGHTA, CDR2 FQGNSA. The CDR3 reads CASSIDWYEQYF. The CDR3 bases are TGTGCCAGCAGCATAGACTGGTACGAGCAGTACTTC.

V gene TRBV5-1 combines with J gene TRBJ2-7; D might be TRBD1 (6 bases). The CDR3 extends over 13 amino acids. The germline gives CDR1 SGHRS, CDR2 YFSETQ. The V and J ends lost 3 bases and 9 bases respectively, with 16 bases between them. In DNA, the CDR3 is TGCGCCAGCAGCTCTGATTTCAGGGGATCGCAGTACTTC. This translates into CASSSDFRGSQYF.

This chain joins TRBV7-2 and TRBJ1-5; D gene uncertain. In germline, CDR1 is SGHTA, CDR2 FQGNSA. Trimming left V 0 bases short and J 4 bases short, with 10 bases between. CDR3 length: 15 amino acids. The CDR3 sequence: CASSLAARRNQPQHF. CDR3 nucleotide sequence: TGTGCCAGCAGCTTAGCAGCCCGCCGAAATCAGCCCCAGCATTTT.

The rearrangement uses TRBV29-1 and TRBJ2-3; the D gene could be TRBD1 or TRBD2 (5 bases each). V was shortened by 7 bases and J by 4 bases, with 15 bases between the two germline ends. The germline gives CDR1 SQVTM, CDR2 ANQGSEA. The CDR3 length is 13 residues. CDR3 residues: CSARTGTADTQYF. The CDR3, as DNA: TGCAGCGCTCGGACGGGGACGGCAGATACGCAGTATTTT.

The genes are TRBV12-3 or TRBV12-4 and TRBJ1-2; D is unresolved. The V and J ends lost 7 bases and 4 bases respectively, with 10 bases between them. The CDR3 loop spans 12 amino acids. DNA of the CDR3: TGTGCCAGCAACTCGGAGACCTATGGCTACACCTTC. Protein: CASNSETYGYTF.

This clone was seen just once. CDR3 DNA: TGTGCCAGCAGTTACAACCCTGTAGTTGAAGCCACTGAAGCTTTCTTT. Translated, it gives CASSYNPVVEATEAFF. The genes are TRBV6-5 and TRBJ1-1; no reliable D call. The V end lost 2 bases, the J end lost 4 bases, and 17 bases lay between the germline ends. CDR1 MNHEY and CDR2 SVGAGI come from the germline V gene. This CDR3 is 16 amino acids long.

The chain links TRBV6-2 or TRBV6-3 to TRBJ1-1, with D tentatively TRBD1 (5 bases). V dropped 4 bases and J dropped 1 base, with 13 bases sitting between them. CDR1 and CDR2 (germline): MNHEY, SVGEGT. CDR3 size: 15 residues. The CDR3 DNA reads as TGTGCCAGCAGTTCCCCTGGGGGTGGGAACACTGAAGCTTTCTTT. Encoded protein: CASSSPGGGNTEAFF.

This clone was found once. This sequence joins TRBV7-2 and TRBJ2-7, with 10 bases identical to TRBD2. The germline V gene encodes CDR1 SGHTA and CDR2 FQGNSA. Losses at the gene ends were 4 bases for V and 4 bases for J; bases not matched to a gene: 13. The CDR3 totals 17 residues. DNA for the CDR3: TGTGCCAGCAGCTGGGACGGACCTAGCGGGGGTGGGTACGAGCAGTACTTC. Residues: CASSWDGPSGGGYEQYF.

The rearrangement links TRBV10-2 to TRBJ2-3; 15 bases map to TRBD2. The CDR3 loop spans 18 amino acids. Germline-derived CDR1 and CDR2 are WSHSY and SAAADI. Germline trimming cut 5 bases from V and 2 bases from J; bases unmatched to any gene: 8. In nucleotides, the CDR3 is TGCGCCAGCAGTAGGGGGACTAGCGGGGGGACTTACACAGATACGCAGTATTTT. Protein: CASSRGTSGGTYTDTQYF.